The 31 T cell receptor beta chains in this list originate from one sample, sequenced in a study of beta chain features in type 1 diabetes. Antigens for these TCRs are unknown. General study results and limits: Researchers report that Type 1 diabetes patients had moderately but significantly shorter TCRB CDR3s across all four CD4+ subsets.

All of the isolated RNA was reverse transcribed, so expressed TCRB transcripts were sequenced. This table comes from immunoSEQ multiplex PCR, and its TCRdb copy is limited to in-frame clones, with some not included. The repertoire consists of 150,000 or so clones, with 63% occurring once and the leading ten covering about 0.089%. The sample consisted of naive CD4+ T cells from blood. The receptors shown here come from a young man with type 1 diabetes.

The CDR3 is CSVLHGQGEKLFF. The CDR3 DNA reads TGCAGCGTCCTACACGGACAGGGTGAAAAACTGTTTTTT. This sequence joins TRBV29-1 and TRBJ1-4, with 8 bases matching TRBD1. This CDR3 has 13 residues. Germline V gives CDR1 SQVTM, CDR2 ANQGSEA. Unmatched junction bases numbered 7, after V lost 6 bases and J lost 7 bases.

The chain couples TRBV30 to TRBJ2-5; D is possibly TRBD1 (6 bases). This CDR3 spans 14 amino acids. CDR1 is GTSNPN, CDR2 SVGIG, per germline (reference sequence). The V end lost 5 bases, the J end lost 1 base, and 14 bases lay between the germline ends. The CDR3 sequence is CAWVVQQGQETQYF. The DNA of the CDR3 is TGTGCCTGGGTCGTTCAACAGGGCCAAGAGACCCAGTACTTC.

The chain joins TRBV10-1 to TRBJ2-2; D call uncertain. This CDR3 has 14 amino acids. CDR1 and CDR2 from the germline V gene are WNHNN and SYGVQD (reference sequence). V lost 2 bases and J lost 1, with 5 bases in between. CDR3 DNA: TGCGCCAGCAGTGAGGGACGGAACACCGGGGAGCTGTTTTTT. Its protein is CASSEGRNTGELFF.

The V call is TRBV20-1, the J call TRBJ2-7; D is perhaps TRBD1 (5 bases). V shed 3 bases and J shed 4 bases, with 7 bases lying between them. Germline CDR1 DFQATT, CDR2 SNEGSKA (reference sequence). The CDR3 extends over 11 amino acids. CDR3 sequence: CSASKGYEQYF. DNA of the CDR3: TGCAGTGCTAGTAAGGGGTACGAGCAGTACTTC.

CDR3 in DNA: TGCAGCGTTGAAGCGGACACAGCGAGGGCTTACAATGAGCAGTTCTTC. Translation gives CSVEADTARAYNEQFF. This chain uses TRBV29-1 with TRBJ2-1; D possibly matches TRBD1 or TRBD2 (5 bases each). CDR1 and CDR2 from the germline V gene are SQVTM and ANQGSEA. V was shortened by 1 base and J by 4 bases, with 17 bases between the two germline ends. This CDR3 spans 16 amino acids.

The CDR3 bases are TGTGCCAGCAGCGTAGCTCTTAGCGGCAACATTCAGTACTTC. It is translated as CASSVALSGNIQYF. The chain employs TRBV9 and TRBJ2-4; D may be TRBD2 (6 bases). This CDR3 is built from 14 residues. Germline CDR1 and CDR2: SGDLS and YYNGEE. Deletions cut 0 bases from V and 7 bases from J, with 11 bases between.

The chain is built from TRBV29-1 and TRBJ1-1; D is undetermined. Germline V lookup: CDR1 SQVTM, CDR2 ANQGSEA. The CDR3 loop spans 12 amino acids. V dropped 8 bases and J dropped 4 bases, with 14 bases sitting between them. The CDR3: CSYDMGSTEAFF. In DNA form, the CDR3 reads TGCAGCTACGACATGGGTAGCACTGAAGCTTTCTTT.

The chain joins TRBV11-2 to TRBJ2-7; unclear D gene. This CDR3 has 12 amino acids. With 1 base removed from V and 4 bases from J, the gap between germline ends came to 5 bases. The germline V gene encodes CDR1 SGHAT and CDR2 FQNNGV. The CDR3 spells CASSLVVYEQYF. In nucleotides, the CDR3 is TGTGCCAGCAGCTTAGTCGTGTACGAGCAGTACTTC. Using reference TRBV11-2 and TRBJ2-7 for the parts outside the CDR3, the full variable domain is EAGVAQSPRYKIIEKRQSVAFWCNPISGHATLYWYQQILGQGPKLLIQFQNNGVVDDSQLPKDRFSAERLKGVDSTLKIQPAKLEDSAVYLCASSLVVYEQYFGPGTRLTVT.

This chain joins TRBV20-1 and TRBJ1-2; D ambiguous. This CDR3 contains 11 residues. Trimming removed 3 bases from V and 7 bases from J, with 9 bases in between. Germline values: CDR1 DFQATT, CDR2 SNEGSKA (reference sequence). DNA for the CDR3: TGCAGTGCTAGTATTTCGGTTGGCTACACCTTC. Amino acid sequence: CSASISVGYTF.

The chain's CDR3 is CAYDPAYTF. CDR3 nucleotide sequence: TGTGCCTACGACCCGGCCTACACCTTC. V gene TRBV30 combines with J gene TRBJ1-2; D is undetermined. The CDR3 length is 9 residues. The V and J ends lost 7 bases and 10 bases respectively, with 10 bases between them. Germline V gene lookup returns CDR1 GTSNPN and CDR2 SVGIG (reference sequence). The whole variable domain, remainder taken from reference TRBV30 and TRBJ1-2, is SQTIHQWPATLVQPVGSPLSLECTVEGTSNPNLYWYRQAAGRGLQLLFYSVGIGQISSEVPQNLSASRPQDRQFILSSKKLLLSDSGFYLCAYDPAYTFGSGTRLTVV.

The chain carries TRBV10-3 and TRBJ2-3, with D unresolved. This CDR3 contains 12 residues. Germline CDR1 reads ENHRY; CDR2 reads SYGVKD. V lost 4 bases and J lost 0, with 2 bases in between. CDR3 DNA sequence: TGTGCCATCAGTGCAAGCACAGATACGCAGTATTTT. Amino acid sequence: CAISASTDTQYF.

This chain links TRBV5-1 with TRBJ2-1, with no clear D. Germline V gives CDR1 SGHRS, CDR2 YFSETQ. The V and J ends lost 0 bases and 6 bases respectively, with 7 bases between them. The CDR3 spans 13 residues. The CDR3 DNA follows: TGCGCCAGCAGCTTGGGGGCCTTCAATGAGCAGTTCTTC. This sequence encodes CASSLGAFNEQFF.

This clone was detected a few times. The V call is TRBV30, the J call TRBJ2-1, with D uncertain. Germline CDR1 reads GTSNPN; CDR2 reads SVGIG (reference sequence). CDR3 size: 11 residues. Deletions cut 1 base from V and 5 bases from J, with 3 bases between. For the CDR3, the DNA is TGTGCCTGGAGTGATCACAATGAGCAGTTCTTC. Its translation: CAWSDHNEQFF.

The chain has TRBV25-1 and TRBJ2-5; no reliable D call. CDR3 length equals 13 residues. Per germline, CDR1 MGHDK and CDR2 SYGVNS. V was trimmed by 2 bases and J by 2 bases, leaving 6 bases between them. Here the CDR3 reads CASSETVQETQYF. CDR3 sequence (DNA): TGTGCCAGCAGTGAAACAGTTCAAGAGACCCAGTACTTC. Drawing the rest from reference TRBV25-1 and TRBJ2-5, the complete variable domain is EADIYQTPRYLVIGTGKKITLECSQTMGHDKMYWYQQDPGMELHLIHYSYGVNSTEKGDLSSESTVSRIRTEHFPLTLESARPSHTSQYLCASSETVQETQYFGPGTRLLVL.

The chain is built from TRBV11-2 and TRBJ2-7; no firm D call. V shed 0 bases and J shed 0 bases, with 9 bases lying between them. Germline V gene data show CDR1 as SGHAT and CDR2 as FQNNGV. The CDR3 contains 15 residues. This CDR3 reads CASSLEAGVSYEQYF. For the CDR3, the DNA is TGTGCCAGCAGCTTAGAGGCAGGAGTCTCCTACGAGCAGTACTTC.

This clone was detected only a few times. This sample includes further DNA sequences coding for the same CDR3. V and J are TRBV29-1 and TRBJ2-3, with TRBD2 as a possible D gene (5 bases). Germline V CDR1 and CDR2: SQVTM, ANQGSEA. The CDR3 spans 11 residues. V lost 6 bases and J 5 bases, leaving 9 bases between the germline ends. This CDR3 is CSVGRGDTQYF. DNA of the CDR3: TGCAGCGTCGGTCGGGGAGATACGCAGTATTTT.

This chain connects TRBV7-2 to TRBJ2-5, with a possible D match to TRBD2 (5 bases). The CDR3 length is 14 residues. Deletions cut 3 bases from V and 2 bases from J, with 10 bases between. CDR1 and CDR2 (germline): SGHTA, FQGNSA. The DNA of the CDR3 is TGTGCCAGCAGCTTCGGGCGGGCTCAAGAGACCCAGTACTTC. This encodes CASSFGRAQETQYF.

The V and J genes are TRBV25-1 and TRBJ1-1; D remains unclear. The CDR3 extends over 12 amino acids. Trimming pared 8 bases from V and 5 bases from J, leaving 12 bases between. Germline V CDR1 and CDR2: MGHDK, SYGVNS. CDR3 sequence reads: CASGDMWTEAFF. The DNA of the CDR3 is TGTGCCAGCGGAGACATGTGGACTGAAGCTTTCTTT.

This clone came up once. The chain links TRBV10-3 to TRBJ2-5, with no clear D. The CDR3 covers 13 residues. Trimming pared 3 bases from V and 1 base from J, leaving 6 bases between. Per germline, CDR1 ENHRY and CDR2 SYGVKD. The CDR3 DNA reads as TGTGCCATCAGTGACAGACCCCAAGAGACCCAGTACTTC. The encoded protein is CAISDRPQETQYF.

The rearrangement uses TRBV9 and TRBJ2-5, with D tentatively TRBD2 (6 bases). The V gene lost 1 base and the J gene lost 1 base, with 11 bases spanning the gap. Per germline, CDR1 SGDLS and CDR2 YYNGEE. The CDR3 runs 15 residues. In DNA, the CDR3 is TGTGCCAGCAGCGTAAGGCCTAGCGCCCAAGAGACCCAGTACTTC. This sequence encodes CASSVRPSAQETQYF. Supplemented by reference TRBV9 and TRBJ2-5, the full variable domain reads DSGVTQTPKHLITATGQRVTLRCSPRSGDLSVYWYQQSLDQGLQFLIQYYNGEERAKGNILERFSAQQFPDLHSELNLSSLELGDSALYFCASSVRPSAQETQYFGPGTRLLVL.

The V gene is TRBV30, the J gene TRBJ1-4; 9 bases are a match to TRBD1. After removal of 0 bases from V and 5 bases from J, the junction contained 7 bases not matched to a gene. CDR1 and CDR2 (germline): GTSNPN, SVGIG (reference sequence). CDR3 length: 16 amino acids. This CDR3 reads CAWSVLGQGLNEKLFF. Written as DNA, the CDR3 is TGTGCCTGGAGTGTACTGGGACAGGGATTAAATGAAAAACTGTTTTTT. The whole variable domain, remainder taken from reference TRBV30 and TRBJ1-4, is SQTIHQWPATLVQPVGSPLSLECTVEGTSNPNLYWYRQAAGRGLQLLFYSVGIGQISSEVPQNLSASRPQDRQFILSSKKLLLSDSGFYLCAWSVLGQGLNEKLFFGSGTQLSVL.

There are a few counts of this clone. The chain recombines TRBV29-1 with TRBJ2-3; D gene uncertain. CDR3 size: 13 residues. V dropped 6 bases and J dropped 1 base, with 11 bases sitting between them. Germline CDR1 is SQVTM and CDR2 is ANQGSEA. The CDR3 protein is CSVRAGGTDTQYF. CDR3 in DNA: TGCAGCGTACGCGCAGGTGGCACAGATACGCAGTATTTT.

The chain uses TRBV10-3 and TRBJ1-5; D gene ambiguous. Germline-derived CDR1 and CDR2 are ENHRY and SYGVKD. Trimming took 0 bases from V and 5 from J, leaving 2 bases between them. The CDR3 is 12 residues long. The CDR3 DNA follows: TGTGCCATCAGTGAGTCCGATCAGCCCCAGCATTTT. Translation gives CAISESDQPQHF.

The gene calls are TRBV4-3 and TRBJ2-1; no reliable D call. The germline V and J ends were trimmed by 4 bases and 6 bases, with 10 bases remaining between them. This CDR3 region has 13 residues. CDR1 is LGHNA, CDR2 YSLEER, per germline. In nucleotides, the CDR3 is TGCGCCAGCAGCCCCGGTAGTTTCAATGAGCAGTTCTTC. Translating it yields CASSPGSFNEQFF.

The rearrangement links TRBV7-2 to TRBJ1-2, with a weak D call TRBD1 (5 bases). Deletions cut 6 bases from V and 5 bases from J, with 13 bases between. Germline values: CDR1 SGHTA, CDR2 FQGNSA. The CDR3 covers 13 residues. CDR3 residues: CASSSRQKYGYTF. The CDR3 bases are TGTGCCAGCAGTTCCCGACAGAAATATGGCTACACCTTC.

On this clone: Other DNA sequences in this sample translate to the same CDR3. V gene TRBV29-1 combines with J gene TRBJ2-5, with D perhaps matching TRBD1 (6 bases). The length of the CDR3 is 14 residues. The germline V gene encodes CDR1 SQVTM and CDR2 ANQGSEA. V dropped 5 bases and J dropped 1 base, with 14 bases sitting between them. The CDR3 here is CSVRRTALQETQYF. The CDR3 DNA reads TGCAGCGTTCGCAGGACAGCTCTCCAAGAGACCCAGTACTTC.

The genes are TRBV2 and TRBJ1-4; D ambiguous. The V gene's germline CDR1 is SNHLY and CDR2 FYNNEI. V lost 1 base and J lost 0, with 6 bases in between. There are 15 residues in the CDR3. The CDR3 loop reads CASSEGGTTNEKLFF. In DNA form, the CDR3 reads TGTGCCAGCAGTGAAGGAGGGACAACTAATGAAAAACTGTTTTTT.

This clone was counted a single time. This chain links TRBV2 with TRBJ2-1, with 7 bases matching TRBD2. The germline gives CDR1 SNHLY, CDR2 FYNNEI. V was clipped by 7 bases and J by 8 bases; unmatched bases: 11. This CDR3 is built from 14 residues. This CDR3 reads CASITQSRGDEQFF. CDR3 in DNA: TGTGCCAGCATCACCCAGAGCCGGGGGGATGAGCAGTTCTTC. The full variable domain, with the rest looked up from reference TRBV2 and TRBJ2-1, is EPEVTQTPSHQVTQMGQEVILRCVPISNHLYFYWYRQILGQKVEFLVSFYNNEISEKSEIFDDQFSVERPDGSNFTLKIRSTKLEDSAMYFCASITQSRGDEQFFGPGTRLTVL.

A few counts support this clone. The CDR3: CAWSVLSGTFTDTQYF. The CDR3 DNA is TGTGCCTGGAGTGTACTTTCTGGGACCTTCACAGATACGCAGTATTTT. The genes are TRBV30 and TRBJ2-3; tentatively, D is TRBD1 or TRBD2 (5 bases each). V lost 0 bases and J lost 2, with 15 bases in between. The CDR3 is 16 residues long. CDR1 GTSNPN and CDR2 SVGIG come from the germline V gene (reference sequence).

The chain couples TRBV29-1 to TRBJ2-5, with D perhaps matching TRBD1 or TRBD2 (5 bases each). The CDR3 is made up of 17 amino acids. Germline V gene data show CDR1 as SQVTM and CDR2 as ANQGSEA. The V end lost 7 bases, the J end lost 2 bases, and 26 bases lay between the germline ends. The CDR3 bases are TGCAGCGCCTACGTGGGAGTGATGGGGGTCGTACAAGAGACCCAGTACTTC. This encodes CSAYVGVMGVVQETQYF.

J is TRBJ2-7 and V is TRBV30; 8 positions match TRBD1. The germline CDR1 and CDR2 sequences are GTSNPN and SVGIG (reference sequence). V lost 0 bases and J lost 7; bases outside the gene matches: 11. The CDR3 runs to 15 residues. Here the CDR3 DNA reads TGTGCCTGGAGTGTTAATGACAGGGGTCGTTGGGAGCAGTACTTC. It yields the protein CAWSVNDRGRWEQYF.